This TCR beta chain was captured by sequencing in a study of esophageal squamous cell carcinoma under preoperative chemotherapy. The V end lost 6 bases, the J end lost 5 bases, and 20 bases lay between the germline ends. Per germline, CDR1 MGHDK and CDR2 SYGVNS. This CDR3 has 16 amino acids. The time point was: after preoperative PTX-NDP chemotherapy. Before surgery, patients were given preoperative paclitaxel-nedaplatin chemotherapy. Using its own MiXCR run on the PCR reads, TCRdb lists one record per CDR3 protein. The table has about 19,000 distinct CDR3 sequences, 40% to 55% seen once. The sequence was collected from a human donor with esophageal squamous cell carcinoma. The donor label of this sample is uncertain. The genes are TRBV25-1 and TRBJ2-4; D possibly uses TRBD1 or TRBD2 (6 bases each). Sample collection was performed from a patient given preoperative chemotherapy. In nucleotides, the CDR3 is TGTGCCAGCAGGGACCTCCGGGGGCTAGGCCAAAACATTCAGTACTTC. It codes for CASRDLRGLGQNIQYF.